This is a list of T cell receptor beta chains from one sample in a study of blood T cell repertoires in COVID-19. Repertoires were generated with immunoSEQ multiplex PCR, while TCRdb's copy carries only in-frame clones and drops some. Of approximately 65,000 clones listed, 65% to 85% are singletons. The sequencing input was PBMCs or T cells enriched from blood (not recorded which). These receptors came from a woman aged 55-75 years who had been exposed to COVID-19. The CDR3 runs from the conserved cysteine through the conserved F or W. D genes are given only for firm matches. Rows may omit the clone size; those that give it use once, few, many or a size class.

CASSVSSSTDTQYF,TGCGCCAGCAGCGTATCCTCTAGCACAGATACGCAGTATTTT,.,few,TRBV5-1,TRBJ2-3
CASSLTTSNQPQHF,TGTGCCAGCAGCTTGACGACAAGTAATCAGCCCCAGCATTTT,.,.,TRBV5-6,TRBJ1-5
CASSPLDGGYTF,TGTGCCAGCAGTCCGCTAGACGGGGGCTACACCTTC,.,.,TRBV27,TRBJ1-2
CASSDQGERTPLHF,TGTGCCAGCAGTGACCAGGGTGAACGCACACCCCTCCACTTT,.,.,TRBV6-1,TRBJ1-6
CATSREGGDYGYTF,TGTGCCACCAGCAGAGAAGGGGGCGACTATGGCTACACCTTC,TRBD1,.,TRBV15,TRBJ1-2
CASSLQGRGEQYF,TGTGCCAGCAGCCTACAGGGTCGGGGCGAGCAGTACTTC,.,.,TRBV11-2,TRBJ2-7
CASSVAVSSGGDSTVFF,TGTGCCAGCAGCGTAGCGGTGTCTAGCGGGGGGGATTCCACGGTGTTCTTC,TRBD2,.,TRBV9,TRBJ2-1
CASKPDGRTGELFF,TGTGCCAGCAAGCCGGATGGCAGGACCGGGGAGCTGTTTTTT,.,.,TRBV7-2,TRBJ2-2
CSATGGFGYGYTF,TGCAGCGCCACTGGGGGGTTTGGCTATGGCTACACCTTC,.,.,TRBV29-1,TRBJ1-2
CASSLLLTDTQYF,TGCGCCAGCAGCTTGCTCCTCACAGATACGCAGTATTTT,.,.,TRBV5-1,TRBJ2-3
CASSRSTYNEQFF,TGTGCCAGCAGTCGGTCAACCTACAATGAGCAGTTCTTC,.,.,TRBV25-1,TRBJ2-1
CSVRREGLGAGELFF,TGCAGCGTTCGACGGGAGGGCCTAGGGGCCGGGGAGCTGTTTTTT,TRBD2,.,TRBV29-1,TRBJ2-2
CASSATSRRVYNEQFF,TGTGCCAGCAGCGCTACCTCCCGGAGGGTGTACAATGAGCAGTTCTTC,.,.,TRBV9,TRBJ2-1
CASSRIPTGTGGVTGELFF,TGTGCCAGCAGCCGGATTCCCACCGGGACAGGGGGAGTAACCGGGGAGCTGTTTTTT,TRBD1,.,TRBV3-1/TRBV3-2,TRBJ2-2
CATSDPTFAGPSIDTQYF,TGTGCCACCAGTGATCCCACCTTTGCGGGTCCTAGTATAGATACGCAGTATTTT,.,.,TRBV24-1,TRBJ2-3
CASSLSLSPGFEAFF,TGTGCCAGCAGTTTATCCCTATCTCCGGGGTTCGAAGCTTTCTTT,.,.,TRBV27,TRBJ1-1
CASSFRATGELFF,TGCGCCAGCAGCTTCAGGGCCACCGGGGAGCTGTTTTTT,.,.,TRBV5-1,TRBJ2-2
CASSLVAGGSGNTIYF,TGTGCCAGCAGCTTAGTTGCGGGGGGCTCTGGAAACACCATATATTTT,.,.,TRBV7-9,TRBJ1-3
CASSVTLAGGNYNEQFF,TGTGCCAGCAGCGTAACACTAGCGGGAGGGAACTACAATGAGCAGTTCTTC,TRBD2,once,TRBV9,TRBJ2-1
CASTLGTGNTGELFF,TGTGCCAGCACTCTCGGGACAGGGAACACCGGGGAGCTGTTTTTT,TRBD1,.,TRBV7-9,TRBJ2-2
CASSLSGRNSPLHF,TGTGCCAGCAGCTTAAGTGGGAGAAATTCACCCCTCCACTTT,.,.,TRBV7-3,TRBJ1-6
CASSERGYGYTF,TGCGCCAGCAGTGAACGGGGTTATGGCTACACCTTC,.,.,TRBV10-2,TRBJ1-2
CASKTSGGAGDTQYF,TGTGCCAGCAAGACTAGCGGGGGGGCAGGAGATACGCAGTATTTT,TRBD2,.,TRBV4-2,TRBJ2-3
CASSFGRGGYGGYTF,TGTGCCAGCAGTTTTGGGCGAGGGGGTTACGGGGGCTACACCTTC,.,few,TRBV28,TRBJ1-2
CASSASSGSSVDTQYF,TGTGCCAGCAGTGCCTCTAGCGGGAGTTCGGTAGATACGCAGTATTTT,TRBD2,once,TRBV6-1,TRBJ2-3
CASSYRGGDSPLHF,TGTGCCAGCAGTTACAGAGGGGGCGATTCACCCCTCCACTTT,TRBD1,.,TRBV6-6,TRBJ1-6
CASSQQGASTEAFF,TGTGCCAGCAGTCAACAGGGGGCCAGCACTGAAGCTTTCTTT,TRBD1,.,TRBV28,TRBJ1-1
CASSQGRANYGYTF,TGTGCCAGCAGCCAAGGTCGGGCTAACTATGGCTACACCTTC,.,few,TRBV3-1/TRBV3-2,TRBJ1-2
CASSIRGQKNQPQHF,TGTGCCAGTAGTATTCGGGGACAGAAAAATCAGCCCCAGCATTTT,TRBD1,many,TRBV19,TRBJ1-5
CASRRDSFYEQYF,TGTGCCAGCAGGAGGGACAGTTTTTACGAGCAGTACTTC,TRBD1,.,TRBV12-3/TRBV12-4,TRBJ2-7
CASSERSGNTEAFF,TGTGCCAGCAGTGAGCGGAGCGGGAACACTGAAGCTTTCTTT,.,.,TRBV2,TRBJ1-1
CASRTGSDYGYTF,TGCGCCAGCAGGACAGGGAGCGACTATGGCTACACCTTC,TRBD1,.,TRBV5-1,TRBJ1-2
CASSGRTTGKGNSPLHF,TGTGCCAGCAGTGGACGGACGACAGGGAAAGGAAATTCACCCCTCCACTTT,TRBD1,.,TRBV28,TRBJ1-6
CAWTTNTGELFF,TGTGCCTGGACCACGAACACCGGGGAGCTGTTTTTT,.,once,TRBV30,TRBJ2-2
CASSRGRTEAFF,TGTGCCAGCAGCCGGGGGAGGACTGAAGCTTTCTTT,.,.,TRBV7-2,TRBJ1-1
CSASFAGVGTDTQYF,TGCAGTGCTAGTTTCGCGGGAGTGGGCACAGATACGCAGTATTTT,TRBD2,.,TRBV20-1,TRBJ2-3
CASSQAGVGNTIYF,TGCGCCAGCAGCCAAGCAGGGGTAGGAAACACCATATATTTT,.,.,TRBV4-1,TRBJ1-3
CASSLYRGGKETQYF,TGTGCCAGCAGTTTATACAGGGGTGGCAAAGAGACCCAGTACTTC,TRBD1,.,TRBV28,TRBJ2-5
CASSQDSVSGNTIYF,TGTGCCAGTAGTCAAGACAGTGTCTCTGGAAACACCATATATTTT,.,many,TRBV19,TRBJ1-3
CASSFQGLGEQYF,TGTGCCAGCAGCTTTCAGGGGTTAGGCGAGCAGTACTTC,.,.,TRBV7-8,TRBJ2-7
CASSFLPNRGDTIYF,TGTGCCAGCAGTTTCCTCCCCAACAGGGGAGACACCATATATTTT,TRBD1,.,TRBV28,TRBJ1-3